One and the same sample provided the 4 T cell receptor beta chains below, sequenced in a study of T cells after yellow fever vaccination. MiXCR, run by TCRdb on the 5' RACE reads, gives a single entry per CDR3 protein. The sample has about 130,000 distinct CDR3 sequences, around 7.4% seen once. The specimen was CD4+ T cells sorted from PBMCs, collected 9 to 11 days after the first yellow fever vaccination. The source of these receptors is a man aged 18 to 30 who received the YFV17D yellow fever vaccine.

This clonotype was detected ten times or more. V and J are TRBV30 and TRBJ2-7; D is unclear. The CDR3 loop spans 12 amino acids. CDR1 is GTSNPN and CDR2 is SVGIG in the germline V gene (reference sequence). V lost 2 bases and J lost 6, with 11 bases in between. The CDR3 loop reads CAWSRQISEQYF. The CDR3 nucleotides are TGTGCCTGGAGTAGGCAGATCTCCGAGCAGTACTTC.

This clonotype was seen many times. The chain couples TRBV5-1 to TRBJ2-7, with D perhaps given as TRBD1 or TRBD2 (6 bases each). V lost 0 bases and J lost 5, with 9 bases in between. Per germline, CDR1 SGHRS and CDR2 YFSETQ. This CDR3 contains 13 residues. CDR3 nucleotides: TGCGCCAGCAGCTTGGGGGGGGCCCACGAGCAGTACGTC. This sequence encodes CASSLGGAHEQYV.

This clonotype was counted at least ten times. Here the CDR3 reads CASHREAGSFYGYTF. CDR3 sequence (DNA): TGCGCCAGCCACAGAGAAGCCGGGTCCTTCTATGGCTACACCTTC. The gene calls are TRBV5-1 and TRBJ1-2; D gene ambiguous. V shed 7 bases and J shed 4 bases, with 20 bases lying between them. Germline CDR1 SGHRS, CDR2 YFSETQ. This CDR3 comprises 15 residues.

This clonotype has ten or more counts. V and J are TRBV5-1 and TRBJ1-4, with D tentatively TRBD1 (5 bases). CDR1 SGHRS and CDR2 YFSETQ come from the germline V gene. This CDR3 contains 14 residues. V was clipped by 0 bases and J by 6 bases, with 9 bases between them. DNA for the CDR3: TGCGCCAGCAGCTTGGCGGGGGGACATGAAAAACTGTTTTTT. It translates to CASSLAGGHEKLFF.